What follows are 24 T cell receptor beta chains derived from one specimen sequenced in a study of CD8 T cells in Susac syndrome. With random hexamers, 0.5 to 1 ug RNA was reverse transcribed. TCRdb redid the calling of the immunoSEQ multiplex PCR reads with MiXCR, one entry per CDR3 protein. The data hold a few hundred thousand distinct CDR3 sequences, with approximately 95% observed a single time. Sequenced sample: CD4+ T cells from PBMCs. These TCRs come from a human donor with multiple sclerosis.

The chain couples TRBV30 to TRBJ2-2; D remains ambiguous. The V gene's germline CDR1 is GTSNPN and CDR2 SVGIG (reference sequence). The CDR3 consists of 15 residues. V was cut by 2 bases and J by 1 base, with 11 bases left in between. For the CDR3, the DNA is TGTGCCTGGAGTTTAGGTGAAGGGAACACCGGGGAGCTGTTTTTT. It translates to CAWSLGEGNTGELFF. Full variable domain (outside the CDR3, taken from reference TRBV30 and TRBJ2-2): SQTIHQWPATLVQPVGSPLSLECTVEGTSNPNLYWYRQAAGRGLQLLFYSVGIGQISSEVPQNLSASRPQDRQFILSSKKLLLSDSGFYLCAWSLGEGNTGELFFGEGSRLTVL.

V usage is TRBV12-3 or TRBV12-4 and J usage is TRBJ2-3; 8 bases match TRBD2. The junction had 13 bases not matched to a gene; V was cut back by 6 bases and J by 5 bases. This CDR3 has 16 amino acids. CDR3 region: CASRDGTRGRVDTQYF. The CDR3 bases are TGTGCCAGCAGGGATGGGACTAGGGGACGAGTAGATACGCAGTATTTT.

The V call is TRBV20-1, the J call TRBJ2-5; no reliable D call. The CDR3 runs 16 residues. From germline, CDR1 is DFQATT and CDR2 SNEGSKA (reference sequence). Trimming cost V 3 bases and J 0 bases, with 17 bases left between them. CDR3 amino acids: CSARTRASWYQETQYF. The CDR3 nucleotides read TGCAGTGCTAGGACACGGGCATCGTGGTACCAAGAGACCCAGTACTTC.

This sequence joins TRBV20-1 and TRBJ2-3; 12 bases align to TRBD2. There are 16 residues in the CDR3. Germline V gives CDR1 DFQATT, CDR2 SNEGSKA (reference sequence). Germline trimming cut 6 bases from V and 2 bases from J; bases unmatched to any gene: 9. The DNA for the CDR3 is TGCAGTGCCGAACTAGCGGGGGGTTACCTCACAGATACGCAGTATTTT. It specifies CSAELAGGYLTDTQYF.

The chain joins TRBV27 to TRBJ1-1, with D possibly being TRBD1 (6 bases). The CDR3 contains 17 residues. Germline-derived CDR1 and CDR2 are MNHEY and SMNVEV (reference sequence). Trimming left V 4 bases short and J 1 base short, with 19 bases between. Written as DNA, the CDR3 is TGTGCCAGCAGTTCCGACCCTCGGACAGCTCAGAACACTGAAGCTTTCTTT. It specifies CASSSDPRTAQNTEAFF.

The CDR3 coding sequence is TGCAGTGCCTTAGTCCTCCAGGGGGATTATAGCAATCAGCCCCAGCATTTT. It encodes CSALVLQGDYSNQPQHF. The V call is TRBV20-1, the J call TRBJ1-5; the match to TRBD1 covers 7 bases. Germline values: CDR1 DFQATT, CDR2 SNEGSKA (reference sequence). The CDR3 sequence is 17 residues long. After removal of 6 bases from V and 0 bases from J, the junction contained 14 bases not matched to a gene.

V is TRBV30 and J is TRBJ1-1; D unclear. In germline, CDR1 is GTSNPN, CDR2 SVGIG (reference sequence). V was cut by 1 base and J by 1 base, with 10 bases left in between. CDR3 length equals 14 residues. The CDR3 loop is CAWSAKRWNTEAFF. The CDR3 DNA is TGTGCCTGGAGTGCCAAGCGGTGGAACACTGAAGCTTTCTTT.

On this clonotype itself: A read error may account for a junction end that differs from germline. The chain employs TRBV12-3 or TRBV12-4 and TRBJ1-2; D gene ambiguous. The CDR3 loop spans 13 amino acids. CDR3 amino acids: CASSYDVPYRYTF. The CDR3 DNA sequence: TGTGCCAGCAGTTATGATGTCCCCTATCGCTACACCTTC.

J is TRBJ1-6 and V is TRBV4-1; D not resolved. CDR1 and CDR2 (germline): MGHRA, YSYEKL. Trimming took 0 bases from V and 10 from J, leaving 7 bases between them. The CDR3 contains 13 residues. The CDR3 protein is CASSQDVGSPLHF. For the CDR3, the DNA is TGCGCCAGCAGCCAAGATGTGGGCTCACCCCTCCACTTT.

This clonotype was seen a handful of times. This chain connects TRBV3-1 to TRBJ2-3, with D perhaps matching TRBD2 (6 bases). This CDR3 is built from 15 residues. Germline CDR1 and CDR2: LGHDT and YNNKEL (reference sequence). Trimming stripped 0 bases from V and 1 base from J, with 8 bases between. The CDR3 bases are TGTGCCAGCAGCCAAGATTCTAGCGGCACAGATACGCAGTATTTT. Translated, it gives CASSQDSSGTDTQYF.

The chain employs TRBV20-1 and TRBJ2-3, with TRBD2 as a possible D gene (6 bases). The V and J ends lost 5 bases and 2 bases respectively, with 17 bases between them. Germline CDR1 and CDR2: DFQATT and SNEGSKA (reference sequence). CDR3 length: 15 amino acids. CDR3 DNA sequence: TGCAGTGCTGGGTGGGGGGACGGAGACACAGATACGCAGTATTTT. Protein product: CSAGWGDGDTDTQYF.

V usage is TRBV7-3 and J usage is TRBJ1-1; no firm D call. CDR1 SGHTA and CDR2 FQGTGA come from the germline V gene. The V gene lost 1 base and the J gene lost 8 bases, with 11 bases spanning the gap. The CDR3 length is 13 residues. CDR3 in amino acids: CASSLNYETEAFF. The CDR3 DNA reads TGTGCCAGCAGCTTAAATTACGAGACAGAAGCTTTCTTT.

The chain carries TRBV12-3 or TRBV12-4 and TRBJ1-1; D is uncertain. This CDR3 contains 13 residues. V lost 3 bases and J 0 bases, leaving 5 bases between the germline ends. CDR3 nucleotides: TGTGCCAGCAGTTTTTCCGTGAACACTGAAGCTTTCTTT. Amino acid sequence: CASSFSVNTEAFF.

This clonotype was counted once. The chain employs TRBV11-2 and TRBJ2-7; 10 nucleotides agree with TRBD1. With 0 bases clipped from V and 1 base from J, the junction kept 3 bases outside the gene matches. The germline V gene encodes CDR1 SGHAT and CDR2 FQNNGV. This CDR3 has 16 amino acids. CDR3 DNA sequence: TGTGCCAGCAGCTTAGAAGGGACAGGGGTTTCCTACGAGCAGTACGTC. This encodes CASSLEGTGVSYEQYV.

The gene calls are TRBV12-5 and TRBJ2-6; D is unclear. The CDR3 length is 16 residues. Germline V lookup: CDR1 LGHNT, CDR2 FRNRAP. Trimming removed 4 bases from V and 0 bases from J, with 10 bases in between. The CDR3 loop reads CASGYWSHSGANVLTF. The CDR3 coding sequence is TGTGCTAGTGGTTATTGGAGTCACTCTGGGGCCAACGTCCTGACTTTC.

The chain combines TRBV20-1 with TRBJ1-1; D is unclear. CDR3 size: 9 residues. Germline loops: CDR1 DFQATT, CDR2 SNEGSKA (reference sequence). Deletions cut 7 bases from V and 8 bases from J, with 8 bases between. The CDR3 reads CSVGGEAFF. CDR3 nucleotide sequence: TGCAGTGTGGGAGGAGAAGCTTTCTTT.

The genes are TRBV30 and TRBJ1-5; the D is unclear. Germline values: CDR1 GTSNPN, CDR2 SVGIG (reference sequence). This CDR3 is 12 amino acids long. V lost 0 bases and J 9 bases, leaving 9 bases between the germline ends. The CDR3 loop is CAWSVAGPPQHF. The DNA for the CDR3 is TGTGCCTGGAGTGTGGCGGGTCCGCCCCAGCATTTT.

The genes are TRBV29-1 and TRBJ2-3, with no clear D. Germline V gene sequence: CDR1 SQVTM, CDR2 ANQGSEA. This CDR3 region has 13 residues. Trimming shortened V by 4 bases and J by 0 bases, and 8 bases separated the two germline ends. The CDR3 protein is CSVAPGSTDTQYF. The CDR3 nucleotides are TGCAGCGTTGCGCCGGGTAGCACAGATACGCAGTATTTT.

The chain carries TRBV28 and TRBJ2-4; D might be TRBD1 or TRBD2, each matching 5 bases. CDR3 length equals 14 residues. Per germline, CDR1 MDHEN and CDR2 SYDVKM. V dropped 6 bases and J dropped 1 base, with 10 bases sitting between them. In DNA, the CDR3 is TGTGCCAGCAGCCGGGACCCGGCCAAAAACATTCAGTACTTC. The encoded protein is CASSRDPAKNIQYF.

CDR3 loop: CASSELGGDAYEQYF. In nucleotides, the CDR3 is TGTGCCAGCAGTGAATTAGGGGGGGACGCCTACGAGCAGTACTTC. The chain carries TRBV6-1 and TRBJ2-7, with D maybe TRBD2 (7 bases). Germline CDR1 reads MNHNS; CDR2 reads SASEGT. The CDR3 contains 15 residues. The V gene lost 2 bases and the J gene lost 2 bases, with 13 bases spanning the gap.

The J gene is TRBJ1-1, the V gene TRBV20-1; TRBD1 matches at 9 bases. The ends lost 4 bases at V and 7 bases at J; junction bases unmatched: 7. The CDR3 spans 13 residues. Germline V gene lookup returns CDR1 DFQATT and CDR2 SNEGSKA (reference sequence). CDR3 residues: CSAMNRGQGEAFF. The CDR3 DNA is TGCAGTGCTATGAACAGGGGGCAGGGTGAAGCTTTCTTT.

J is TRBJ2-2 and V is TRBV20-1; D ambiguous. Trimming pared 0 bases from V and 4 bases from J, leaving 18 bases between. CDR3 length: 17 residues. Germline CDR1 DFQATT, CDR2 SNEGSKA (reference sequence). The CDR3 spells CSARDDRLEDLTGELFF. In DNA form, the CDR3 reads TGCAGTGCTAGAGACGATCGACTGGAAGACCTCACCGGGGAGCTGTTTTTT.

This chain joins TRBV5-4 and TRBJ2-7; no firm D call. The CDR3 spans 13 residues. Germline V gene data show CDR1 as SGHNT and CDR2 as YYREEE (reference sequence). Deletions cut 1 base from V and 7 bases from J, with 12 bases between. CDR3 sequence: CASSLPPLEEQYV. The CDR3 DNA reads as TGTGCCAGCAGCTTGCCCCCGCTGGAGGAGCAGTACGTC.

The chain couples TRBV18 to TRBJ2-7; D is uncertain. Trimming stripped 4 bases from V and 3 bases from J, with 7 bases between. The CDR3 covers 12 residues. CDR1 and CDR2 (germline): KGHSH, LQKENI. The CDR3 coding sequence is TGTGCCAGCTCACGCGATCGCTACGAGCAGTACGTC. Its translation: CASSRDRYEQYV.